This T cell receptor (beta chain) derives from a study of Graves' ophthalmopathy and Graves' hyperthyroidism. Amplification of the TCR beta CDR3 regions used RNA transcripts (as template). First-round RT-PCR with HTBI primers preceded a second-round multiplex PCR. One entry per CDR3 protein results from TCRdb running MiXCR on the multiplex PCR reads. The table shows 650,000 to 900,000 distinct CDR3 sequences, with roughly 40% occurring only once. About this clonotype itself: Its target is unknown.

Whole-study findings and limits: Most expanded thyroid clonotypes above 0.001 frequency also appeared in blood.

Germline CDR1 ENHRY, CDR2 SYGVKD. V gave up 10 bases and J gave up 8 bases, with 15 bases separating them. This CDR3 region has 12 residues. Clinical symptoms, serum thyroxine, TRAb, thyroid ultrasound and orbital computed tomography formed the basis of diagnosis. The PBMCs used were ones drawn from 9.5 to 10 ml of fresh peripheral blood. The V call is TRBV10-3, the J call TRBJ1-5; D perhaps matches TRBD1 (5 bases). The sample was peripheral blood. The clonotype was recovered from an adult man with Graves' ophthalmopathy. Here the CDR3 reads CATTQGDEPQHF. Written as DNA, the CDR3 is TGTGCCACCACCCAAGGGGATGAGCCCCAGCATTTT.